This T cell receptor (beta chain) was retrieved from a study of blood T cells in healthy people across ages. Findings and caveats of the study: Donors of long life had a larger count of naive CD4+ cells and greater diversity than aged donors. There was a strong correlation between TCR beta diversity and naive T cell percentage.

Germline V gene sequence: CDR1 SGHTA, CDR2 FQGTGA. The CDR3 runs 16 residues. V was pared by 2 bases and J by 1 base, with 6 bases of the junction left unmatched. Caucasian, healthy and from Russia, the donors were aged between 6 and 90. This clonotype was detected a few times. The antigen remains unidentified. Through a sample-barcoded 5' primer and a J-beta primer mix, a second PCR was run for about 7 to 12 cycles. Each cDNA was tagged by a template-switch adaptor containing 12 random nucleotides. TCRdb processed the 5' RACE reads anew with MiXCR; each CDR3 protein has one entry. The repertoire holds hundreds of thousands of distinct CDR3 sequences, around three fifths seen once, with about a quarter in the top ten.

The V call is TRBV7-3, the J call TRBJ2-3; TRBD2 agrees at 7 bases. The sample comprised blood. The sequence was obtained from a man aged 40-55 years in good health. The CDR3 reads CASSLSGLAGTDTQYF. The CDR3 coding sequence is TGTGCCAGCAGCTTATCAGGGCTAGCGGGCACAGATACGCAGTATTTT.